This TCR beta chain came from a study of cytomegalovirus exposure and HLA in healthy donors. Turning to the study itself: Earlier, 100 million to 120 million unique TCR beta sequences were recovered from around 190 million T cells by an analysis.

The CDR3 has 16 residues. Unmatched junction bases numbered 10, after V lost 6 bases and J lost 4 bases. Germline V CDR1 and CDR2: MDHEN, SYDVKM. Primers for the PCR totalled 60 Vbeta and 13 Jbeta. Clones were sequenced by immunoSEQ multiplex PCR, and TCRdb holds only the in-frame ones, with some missing. The top ten hold 1.6% of the sample, which has around 120,000 clones, about four fifths seen once. The specimen sequenced was PBMCs. V and J are TRBV28 and TRBJ1-5; TRBD1 matches 9 bases. This TCR was recovered from a woman in her late teens or twenties in good health and CMV-seronegative. The CDR3 is CASRTLGQGWNQPQHF. As DNA, the CDR3 is TGTGCCAGCAGGACTCTGGGACAGGGATGGAATCAGCCCCAGCATTTT.